The clone carrying this T cell receptor beta chain has just a few counts. The sample belongs to a study of blood T cell repertoires in COVID-19. TCRdb's copy holds only in-frame clones and misses some; the assay was immunoSEQ multiplex PCR. The table includes more than 200,000 clones, 80% to 90% detected once. The CDR3 consists of 17 residues. With V trimmed by 0 bases and J by 2 bases, 4 bases remained unmatched. CDR1 is SGHNT and CDR2 is YENEEA in the germline V gene. The sample comprised peripheral blood. The chain recombines TRBV11-3 with TRBJ2-6; TRBD2 agrees at 7 bases. The receptor was isolated from a woman over 75 with acute or convalescent COVID-19. CDR3 loop: CASSLESGGPGANVLTF. Here the CDR3 DNA reads TGTGCCAGCAGCTTAGAATCGGGAGGCCCTGGGGCCAACGTCCTGACTTTC.